The next 9 T cell receptor beta chains were all read from a single sample in a study of radiation and T cells in renal cell carcinoma. Sequencing was performed with immunoSEQ multiplex PCR; in TCRdb, only in-frame clones are kept and a portion is missing. The data contain about 59,000 clones, approximately 80% of them singletons. Time point given: baseline pretreatment blood. Treatment: 15 Gy SBRT to primary tumor, nephrectomy 4 weeks later. The sequences come from blood, collected from a patient whose treatment included radiotherapy and nephrectomy. The origin of the receptors is a man in his 60s with renal cell carcinoma.

V gene TRBV6-5 combines with J gene TRBJ1-2, with D unclear. CDR3 size: 15 residues. From germline, CDR1 is MNHEY and CDR2 SVGAGI. V lost 6 bases to trimming and J lost 3 bases, with 17 bases between them. Here the CDR3 reads CASRPKTQEDYGYTF. DNA of the CDR3: TGTGCCAGCAGACCCAAAACACAAGAGGACTATGGCTACACCTTC.

V usage is TRBV11-2 and J usage is TRBJ1-3; D call uncertain. CDR1 SGHAT and CDR2 FQNNGV come from the germline V gene. The length of the CDR3 is 14 residues. Trimming pared 4 bases from V and 4 bases from J, leaving 11 bases between. The CDR3, as DNA: TGTGCCAGCAGCTGGGGTAATACGGGAAACACCATATATTTT. Residues: CASSWGNTGNTIYF.

The chain links TRBV6-1 to TRBJ1-5, with TRBD1 matching 8 bases. With 2 bases clipped from V and 1 base from J, the junction kept 1 base outside the gene matches. The CDR3 has 15 amino acids. Germline V CDR1 and CDR2: MNHNS, SASEGT. CDR3 protein: CASSETGGSNQPQHF. CDR3 sequence (DNA): TGTGCCAGCAGTGAAACAGGGGGAAGCAATCAGCCCCAGCATTTT.

The rearrangement links TRBV4-1 to TRBJ1-4, with D possibly matching TRBD1 (5 bases). V was shortened by 1 base and J by 1 base, with 13 bases between the two germline ends. CDR1 and CDR2 from the germline V gene are MGHRA and YSYEKL. The length of the CDR3 is 17 residues. The CDR3 sequence is CASSQGVQGQTNEKLFF. Written as DNA, the CDR3 is TGCGCCAGCAGCCAAGGGGTCCAGGGCCAAACTAATGAAAAACTGTTTTTT.

The chain employs TRBV19 and TRBJ2-2, with a possible D match to TRBD2 (5 bases). Germline V lookup: CDR1 LNHDA, CDR2 SQIVND (reference sequence). This CDR3 has 14 residues. The ends were cut back, 7 bases at V and 4 bases at J, with 13 bases in the middle. The CDR3 nucleotides are TGTGCCAGTAAGCGGCATGTAGGCACCGGGGAGCTGTTTTTT. It codes for CASKRHVGTGELFF.

The rearrangement joins TRBV7-6 to TRBJ1-4, with D maybe TRBD1 (5 bases). V lost 5 bases and J 8 bases, leaving 24 bases between the germline ends. Germline lookup yields CDR1 SGHVS and CDR2 FNYEAQ. This CDR3 is built from 17 residues. CDR3 loop: CASSDLGRQRNPEKLFF. The CDR3 DNA is TGTGCCAGCAGCGACTTAGGGAGACAGAGGAATCCCGAAAAACTGTTTTTT.

J is TRBJ1-5 and V is TRBV27, with D uncertain. The CDR3 is made up of 15 amino acids. With 8 bases removed from V and 0 bases from J, the gap between germline ends came to 14 bases. CDR1 is MNHEY and CDR2 is SMNVEV in the germline V gene (reference sequence). The CDR3 sequence is CASGPSDLSNQPQHF. DNA of the CDR3: TGTGCCAGCGGCCCGTCCGATCTTAGCAATCAGCCCCAGCATTTT.

For this clone: One end of the junction fails to match germline, which may point to a read error. Other nucleotide sequences in the sample specify the same CDR3. The chain employs TRBV5-1 and TRBJ2-5, with a tentative D call TRBD2 (6 bases). The CDR3 consists of 15 residues. From germline, CDR1 is SGHRS and CDR2 YFSETQ. The CDR3 coding sequence is TGCGCCAGCAGCTTGGACGGGAGCCTGGGAGAGACCCAATACTTC. As protein: CASSLDGSLGETQYF.

Concerning this clone: At one boundary the junction diverges from the germline segment, which might be a read error. V is TRBV14 and J is TRBJ2-5, with a tentative D call TRBD2 (5 bases). CDR1 and CDR2 from the germline V gene are SGHDN and FVKESK. The CDR3 spans 13 residues. The CDR3 nucleotides are TGTGCCAGCAGCCAAGTACTGCTAGGGAGATGGAACTTC. Translating it yields CASSQVLLGRWNF.